The rows below give T cell receptor beta chains drawn from one sample of a study of cytotoxic CD8 clonotypes in ibrutinib-treated CLL. The assay was immunoSEQ multiplex PCR, and TCRdb's table has in-frame clones only and misses some. The table shows roughly 300,000 clones, with around 77% occurring only once. Sequencing used PBMCs, obtained at disease progression, from a patient treated with ibrutinib. These receptors were obtained from a human donor with chronic lymphocytic leukemia. The CDR3 runs from the conserved cysteine through the conserved F or W. The D gene is left open where the match is weak. Size tells how often a clone was seen (once, few, many) or the class of an expanded clone, and some rows leave it out.

clone size	D gene	V gene	J gene	CDR3 DNA	CDR3 protein
.	TRBD1	TRBV28	TRBJ1-1	TGTGCCAGCAGGCGACAGGGGGCGCGTACTGAAGCTTTCTTT	CASRRQGARTEAFF
once	.	TRBV9	TRBJ1-1	TGTGCCAGCAGCGTAGTACGGCAACTCATGAACACTGAAGCTTTCTTT	CASSVVRQLMNTEAFF
.	.	TRBV27	TRBJ2-7	TGTGCCAGCAGTTTGTTAGCGGTTAGCTCCTACGAGCAGTACTTC	CASSLLAVSSYEQYF
.	.	TRBV11-2	TRBJ1-3	TGTGCCAGCGGGACAAACTCTGGAAACACCATATATTTT	CASGTNSGNTIYF
.	.	TRBV9	TRBJ2-1	TGTGCCAGCAGCGTAGCGAGGGACCTACAGTGGGGGCAGTTCTTC	CASSVARDLQWGQFF
once	.	TRBV7-2	TRBJ2-7	TGTGCCAGCAGCCGAAAGTCAGGGGACTACGAGCAGTACTTC	CASSRKSGDYEQYF
.	.	TRBV10-3	TRBJ2-1	TGTGCCATCAGTGAGTCGGGCTCAGATCAGTTCTTC	CAISESGSDQFF
.	.	TRBV5-5	TRBJ1-1	TGTGCCAGCAGCTTGGTTCGAAGGGGGAACACTGAAGCTTTCTTT	CASSLVRRGNTEAFF
.	.	TRBV7-3	TRBJ1-1	TGTGCCAGCAGCCAGGCCGTTAACACTGAAGCTTTCTTT	CASSQAVNTEAFF
.	.	TRBV7-9	TRBJ1-2	TGTGCCAGCAGCTTAGTTGGCAGGGCTAACTATGGCTACACCTTC	CASSLVGRANYGYTF
.	TRBD2	TRBV13	TRBJ2-5	TGTGCCAGCAGCTTAGGGACTAGCGGGGATGAGACCCAGTACTTC	CASSLGTSGDETQYF
.	TRBD2	TRBV6-5	TRBJ2-5	TGTGCCAGCAGTCATACTAGCGGGGGGGCAGAGACCCAGTACTTC	CASSHTSGGAETQYF
.	.	TRBV6-6	TRBJ1-1	TGTGCCAGCAGTTACGCAGGGGCGAACACTGAAGCTTTCTTT	CASSYAGANTEAFF
.	.	TRBV15	TRBJ2-5	TGTGCCACCAGCCTATACAAAGTGGAGACCCAGTACTTC	CATSLYKVETQYF
few	.	TRBV28	TRBJ2-7	TGTGCCAGCAGTCCCTATGCGGCACCCACATACGAGCAGTACTTC	CASSPYAAPTYEQYF
.	.	TRBV29-1	TRBJ2-5	TGCAGCGTTCAAAGGGGGGCCCAAGAGACCCAGTACTTC	CSVQRGAQETQYF
.	.	TRBV10-1	TRBJ1-4	TGCGCCAGCAGTCCGGGGTCAAATGAAAAACTGTTTTTT	CASSPGSNEKLFF
.	.	TRBV10-3	TRBJ1-2	TGTGCCATCGCCAGGGGTAACTATGGCTACACCTTC	CAIARGNYGYTF
.	.	TRBV10-1	TRBJ2-5	TGCGCCAGCAGTGAGTCACGTTTCTCTACTCAAGAGACCCAGTACTTC	CASSESRFSTQETQYF